A single sample is the source of the 3 T cell receptor beta chains below, sequenced in a study of T cells in Graves' hyperthyroidism and ophthalmopathy. RNA transcripts yielded amplified TCR beta CDR3 regions. First-round RT-PCR targeting the TCR CDR3 was performed with the HTBI primer set. TCRdb re-called the multiplex PCR reads with MiXCR, one entry per CDR3 protein. This sample has under 400,000 distinct CDR3 sequences; around 25% occur once, and the top ten carry roughly 70%. Material: blood. These receptors came from a man aged 50 to 59 with Graves' hyperthyroidism.

V gene TRBV6-1 combines with J gene TRBJ1-2, with D perhaps matching TRBD1 (5 bases). The CDR3 extends over 13 amino acids. The germline V and J ends were trimmed by 0 bases and 6 bases, with 8 bases remaining between them. Germline CDR1 is MNHNS and CDR2 is SASEGT. The CDR3 loop is CASSEAQGHGYTF. DNA of the CDR3: TGTGCCAGCAGTGAAGCCCAGGGCCATGGCTACACCTTC.

The chain links TRBV28 to TRBJ1-2; 7 bases align to TRBD1. The CDR3 sequence is 16 residues long. V dropped 4 bases and J dropped 3; count of bases not matched to a gene: 11. Germline V gives CDR1 MDHEN, CDR2 SYDVKM. The CDR3 DNA reads as TGTGCCAGCAGTTCTACCAGACAGGGAGGAGACTATGGCTACACCTTC. This sequence encodes CASSSTRQGGDYGYTF.

This clonotype was observed many times. This rearrangement joins TRBV7-8 to TRBJ2-1; 8 bases are shared with TRBD1. Germline V gives CDR1 SGHVS, CDR2 FQNEAQ. This CDR3 region has 16 residues. The V and J ends lost 2 bases and 5 bases, in that order; junction bases with no gene match: 8. CDR3 coding DNA: TGTGCCAGCAGCTTATTGCCCACGGGACAGGACAATGAGCAGTTCTTC. It yields the protein CASSLLPTGQDNEQFF. Full variable domain (rest looked up from reference TRBV7-8 and TRBJ2-1): GAGVSQSPRYKVAKRGQDVALRCDPISGHVSLFWYQQALGQGPEFLTYFQNEAQLDKSGLPSDRFFAERPEGSVSTLKIQRTQQEDSAVYLCASSLLPTGQDNEQFFGPGTRLTVL.